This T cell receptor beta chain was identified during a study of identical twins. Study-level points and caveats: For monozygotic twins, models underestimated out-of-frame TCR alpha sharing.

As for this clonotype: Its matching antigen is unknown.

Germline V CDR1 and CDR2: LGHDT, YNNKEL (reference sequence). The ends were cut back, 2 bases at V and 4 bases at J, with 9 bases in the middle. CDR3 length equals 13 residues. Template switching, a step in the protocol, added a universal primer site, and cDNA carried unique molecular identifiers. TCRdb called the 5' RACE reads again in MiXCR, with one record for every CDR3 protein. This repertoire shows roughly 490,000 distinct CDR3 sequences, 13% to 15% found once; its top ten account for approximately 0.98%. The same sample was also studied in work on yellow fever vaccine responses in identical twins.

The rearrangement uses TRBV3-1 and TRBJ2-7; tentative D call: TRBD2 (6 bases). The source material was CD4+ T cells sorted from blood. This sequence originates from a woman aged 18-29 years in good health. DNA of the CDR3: TGTGCCAGCAGCCAACTACGGGGGTACGAGCAGTACTTC. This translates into CASSQLRGYEQYF.